Only a few counts were recorded for the clone carrying this T cell receptor (beta chain). Its matching antigen is unknown. This specimen comes from a study of radiotherapy plus CTLA-4 blockade in lung cancer. Study details: Disease control was seen in 30% to 35% of patients, objective responses in roughly 17%.

V lost 6 bases and J 6 bases, leaving 18 bases between the germline ends. Germline V gene lookup returns CDR1 SGHDT and CDR2 YYEEEE. The CDR3 spans 15 residues. The study, taken as a whole, reports: Radiotherapy plus ipilimumab was followed by expansion in blood of tumor-derived TCR clones.

The assay was immunoSEQ multiplex PCR, and TCRdb's table has in-frame clones only and misses some. The table shows around 45,000 clones, with 65% to 75% occurring only once. The receptor was derived from a human donor with non-small cell lung cancer who had a partial response to radiotherapy plus ipilimumab. The sample in question was peripheral blood, obtained from a patient treated with radiotherapy plus ipilimumab. V is TRBV5-6 and J is TRBJ2-2; D may be TRBD1 (6 bases). The CDR3: CASNPQGPKPGELFF. For the CDR3, the DNA is TGTGCCAGCAATCCACAGGGCCCGAAGCCCGGGGAGCTGTTTTTT.